This is a list of T cell receptor beta chains from one sample in a study of T-cell memory formation after mild COVID-19. TCRdb used MiXCR to reprocess the 5' RACE reads, holding one entry per CDR3 protein. The sample lists over 150,000 distinct CDR3 sequences, roughly 20% occurring once. The sequencing input was PBMCs or a T cell subset sorted from them (not recorded which). These receptors came from a man aged 18 to 35 who had mild COVID-19 (a few samples of this study predate the infection). Cell type and time point are not known. Both conserved end residues are part of each CDR3. D genes are given only for firm matches. Clone size is not always given. Where it is, it says once, few, many or a class for expanded clones.

J gene,clone size,D gene,V gene,CDR3 protein,CDR3 DNA
TRBJ2-3,-,-,TRBV9,CASSVVETDTQYF,TGTGCCAGCAGCGTAGTGGAGACAGATACGCAGTATTTT
TRBJ1-2,-,-,TRBV7-2,CASSQGPSRDYGYTF,TGTGCCAGCAGCCAGGGCCCCAGTCGCGACTATGGCTACACCTTC
TRBJ2-1,-,TRBD1,TRBV20-1,CSSPDRVGDEQFF,TGCAGTTCGCCTGACAGGGTAGGCGATGAGCAGTTCTTC
TRBJ2-5,many,-,TRBV7-2,CASSLGGGGPWKTQYF,TGTGCCAGCAGCTTAGGAGGTGGGGGCCCGTGGAAGACCCAGTACTTC
TRBJ2-2,-,-,TRBV5-1,CASSPRPVGSTGELFF,TGCGCCAGCAGCCCACGTCCAGTTGGGTCGACCGGGGAGCTGTTTTTT
TRBJ1-2,-,TRBD1,TRBV27,CASSLETGGSYTF,TGTGCCAGCAGTTTGGAGACAGGGGGGAGCTACACCTTC
TRBJ1-1,few,-,TRBV12-3/TRBV12-4,CASSLNRRFTEAFF,TGTGCCAGCAGTTTAAACAGAAGGTTCACTGAAGCTTTCTTT
TRBJ2-3,few,-,TRBV5-1,CASSLAGRGPDTQYF,TGCGCCAGCAGCTTGGCCGGTCGGGGTCCAGATACGCAGTATTTT
TRBJ2-1,-,TRBD2,TRBV7-3,CASSQGLAGLNEQFF,TGTGCCAGCAGCCAGGGACTAGCGGGCCTTAATGAGCAGTTCTTC
TRBJ1-4,few,-,TRBV7-2,CASSPYGGKLFF,TGTGCCAGCAGCCCGTACGGAGGAAAACTGTTTTTT
TRBJ1-4,-,-,TRBV7-2,CASSLGLERNEKLFF,TGTGCCAGCAGCTTAGGTCTGGAACGGAATGAAAAACTGTTTTTT
TRBJ2-7,-,-,TRBV6-5,CASRRDGKTSYEQYF,TGTGCCAGCAGGCGGGACGGCAAGACCTCCTACGAGCAGTACTTC
TRBJ2-3,many,-,TRBV5-1,CASSLISTDTQYF,TGCGCCAGCAGCTTAATCAGCACAGATACGCAGTATTTT
TRBJ1-5,many,-,TRBV2,CASRQGGGQPQHF,TGTGCCAGCAGACAGGGAGGGGGTCAGCCCCAGCATTTT
TRBJ2-7,-,TRBD1,TRBV4-2,CASSHNIPGTGVYEQYF,TGTGCCAGCAGCCATAATATACCCGGGACAGGGGTCTACGAGCAGTACTTC
TRBJ1-1,few,TRBD1,TRBV20-1,CSAEQGARTEAFF,TGCAGTGCTGAACAGGGGGCGCGTACTGAAGCTTTCTTT
TRBJ1-1,-,-,TRBV20-1,CSAEGTVNTEAFF,TGCAGTGCTGAAGGGACGGTGAACACTGAAGCTTTCTTT
TRBJ2-1,few,-,TRBV6-6,CASSAHRSEQFF,TGTGCCAGCAGTGCACACAGGAGTGAGCAGTTCTTC
TRBJ2-7,-,-,TRBV21-1,CASKEPEDRGSSSYEQYF,TGTGCCAGCAAGGAACCTGAGGACAGGGGGTCCAGCTCCTACGAGCAGTACTTC
TRBJ1-2,few,TRBD1,TRBV20-1,CSAREPDREGYTF,TGCAGTGCTAGAGAACCGGACAGGGAGGGCTACACCTTC
TRBJ1-5,few,-,TRBV30,CAASGGANQPQHF,TGTGCCGCCTCTGGGGGGGCCAATCAGCCCCAGCATTTT
TRBJ1-1,few,-,TRBV3-1,CASSQDSLYGGAFF,TGTGCCAGCAGCCAAGATTCCCTGTATGGAGGAGCTTTCTTT
TRBJ2-3,few,TRBD2,TRBV7-2,CASSLTAGGTDTQYF,TGTGCCAGCAGCTTAACAGCGGGGGGCACAGATACGCAGTATTTT
TRBJ2-5,-,TRBD2,TRBV2,CASSGRVETQYF,TGTGCCAGCAGCGGGAGGGTAGAGACCCAGTACTTC
TRBJ1-2,-,TRBD1,TRBV5-5,CASSPGQGASYGYTF,TGTGCCAGCAGCCCTGGACAGGGGGCGAGCTATGGCTACACCTTC
TRBJ2-3,few,-,TRBV11-3,CASSFRPTDTQYF,TGTGCCAGCAGCTTTCGTCCGACAGATACGCAGTATTTT
TRBJ1-2,-,-,TRBV5-5,CASSSDYGYTF,TGTGCCAGCAGCTCCGATTATGGCTACACCTTC
TRBJ1-1,many,-,TRBV7-2,CASSLDRVNTEAFF,TGTGCCAGCAGCTTAGACAGGGTGAACACTGAAGCTTTCTTT
TRBJ1-2,-,-,TRBV5-1,CASSLGSGTGPNYGYTF,TGCGCCAGCAGCTTGGGATCGGGGACCGGTCCTAACTATGGCTACACCTTC
TRBJ2-3,-,-,TRBV6-6,CASIKASTDTQYF,TGTGCCAGCATCAAAGCTAGCACAGATACGCAGTATTTT
TRBJ2-1,-,TRBD2,TRBV5-1,CASSRDYSEQFF,TGCGCCAGCAGCAGGGACTATAGTGAGCAGTTCTTC
TRBJ1-3,few,TRBD1,TRBV9,CASSSGGTGNTIYF,TGTGCCAGCAGTTCAGGGGGAACTGGAAACACCATATATTTT
TRBJ1-3,-,-,TRBV18,CASSPTRGTGNTIYF,TGTGCCAGCTCACCAACCCGAGGGACTGGAAACACCATATATTTT
TRBJ2-3,few,TRBD2,TRBV5-6,CASSLSAGGADTQYF,TGTGCCAGCAGCTTATCAGCGGGGGGTGCCGATACGCAGTATTTT
TRBJ2-3,-,-,TRBV12-3/TRBV12-4,CASSSTVTTDTQYF,TGTGCCAGCAGTTCGACAGTGACCACAGATACGCAGTATTTT
TRBJ2-5,once,-,TRBV6-5,CASSFGLNQETQYF,TGTGCCAGCAGTTTTGGACTAAACCAAGAGACCCAGTACTTC
TRBJ1-1,-,-,TRBV11-2,CASSLDRLLGNTEAFF,TGTGCCAGCAGCTTAGACAGATTATTAGGGAACACTGAAGCTTTCTTT
TRBJ1-1,-,-,TRBV5-1,CASSPGTLTLEAFF,TGCGCCAGCAGCCCCGGGACCCTTACGCTCGAAGCTTTCTTT
TRBJ2-2,few,TRBD1,TRBV5-1,CASSSGQGGFAGELFF,TGCGCCAGCAGCTCCGGACAGGGCGGGTTCGCCGGGGAGCTGTTTTTT
TRBJ1-4,few,TRBD1,TRBV5-1,CASSLGGGVGEKLFF,TGCGCCAGCAGCTTGGGAGGGGGCGTCGGTGAAAAACTGTTTTTT
TRBJ1-1,-,-,TRBV12-3/TRBV12-4,CASTPRGDTEAFF,TGTGCCAGCACCCCAAGGGGGGACACTGAAGCTTTCTTT
TRBJ2-5,-,-,TRBV5-1,CASSSLTEETQYF,TGCGCCAGCAGCAGCTTGACGGAAGAGACCCAGTACTTC
TRBJ2-3,few,TRBD1,TRBV7-9,CASSAGQGATDTQYF,TGTGCCAGCAGCGCGGGACAGGGGGCCACAGATACGCAGTATTTT
TRBJ1-1,-,-,TRBV12-3/TRBV12-4,CASTSYGTEAFF,TGTGCCAGCACTAGCTATGGGACTGAAGCTTTCTTT
TRBJ2-3,-,-,TRBV4-3,CASSRGGGALDTQYF,TGCGCCAGCAGCCGGGGGGGCGGGGCGCTGGATACGCAGTATTTT
TRBJ2-4,few,TRBD1,TRBV20-1,CSARRDRGDNIQYF,TGCAGTGCTAGGAGGGACAGGGGGGACAACATTCAGTACTTC
TRBJ2-3,-,TRBD1,TRBV2,CATGQGTDTQYF,TGTGCCACGGGACAGGGCACAGATACGCAGTATTTT
TRBJ2-3,-,TRBD1,TRBV10-1,CASRPGTGVTDTQYF,TGCGCCAGCAGACCCGGGACAGGGGTGACAGATACGCAGTATTTT
TRBJ2-3,-,-,TRBV11-3,CASSSEGGGTQYF,TGTGCCAGCAGCTCGGAGGGAGGCGGTACGCAGTATTTT
TRBJ2-1,once,TRBD1,TRBV18,CASSPFAGGEEQFF,TGTGCCAGCTCACCATTCGCAGGGGGCGAGGAGCAGTTCTTC